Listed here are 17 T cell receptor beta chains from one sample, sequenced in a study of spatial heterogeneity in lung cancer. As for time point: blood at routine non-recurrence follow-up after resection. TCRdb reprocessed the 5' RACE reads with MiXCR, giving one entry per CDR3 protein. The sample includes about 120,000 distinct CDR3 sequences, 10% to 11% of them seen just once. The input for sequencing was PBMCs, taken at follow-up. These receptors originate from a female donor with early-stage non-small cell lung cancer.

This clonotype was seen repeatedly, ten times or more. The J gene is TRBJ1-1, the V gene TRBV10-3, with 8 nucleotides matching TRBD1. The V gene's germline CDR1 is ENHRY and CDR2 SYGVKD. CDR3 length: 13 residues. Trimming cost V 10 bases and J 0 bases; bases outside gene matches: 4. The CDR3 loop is CANSGGLNTEAFF. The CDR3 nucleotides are TGTGCCAACTCAGGGGGCTTGAACACTGAAGCTTTCTTT.

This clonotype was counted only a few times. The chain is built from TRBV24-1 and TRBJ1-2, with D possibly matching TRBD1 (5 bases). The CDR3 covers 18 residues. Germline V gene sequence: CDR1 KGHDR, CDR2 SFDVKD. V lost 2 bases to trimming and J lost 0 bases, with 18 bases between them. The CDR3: CATSDSYPPGTTNYGYTF. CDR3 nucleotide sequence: TGTGCCACCAGTGATTCCTACCCCCCGGGGACCACTAACTATGGCTACACCTTC.

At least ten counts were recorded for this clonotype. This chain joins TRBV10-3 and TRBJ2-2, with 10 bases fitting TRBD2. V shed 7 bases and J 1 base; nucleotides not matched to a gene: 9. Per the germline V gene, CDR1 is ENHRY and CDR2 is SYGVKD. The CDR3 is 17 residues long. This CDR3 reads CAINTRTSGENTGELFF. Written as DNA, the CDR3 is TGTGCCATCAATACCCGGACTAGCGGAGAGAACACCGGGGAGCTGTTTTTT.

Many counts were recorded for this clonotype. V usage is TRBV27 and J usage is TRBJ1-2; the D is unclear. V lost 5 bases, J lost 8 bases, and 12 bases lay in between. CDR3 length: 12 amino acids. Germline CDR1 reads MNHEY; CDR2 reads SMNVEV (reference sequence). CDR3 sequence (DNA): TGTGCCAGCAGTAACCGAAATAACGGCTACACCTTC. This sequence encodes CASSNRNNGYTF.

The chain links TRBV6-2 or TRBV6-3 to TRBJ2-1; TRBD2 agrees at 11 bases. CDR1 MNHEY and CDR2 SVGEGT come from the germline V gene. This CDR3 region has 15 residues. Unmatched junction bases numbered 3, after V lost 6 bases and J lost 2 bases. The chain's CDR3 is CASRISGRAYNEQFF. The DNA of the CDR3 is TGTGCCAGCAGAATTAGCGGGAGGGCCTACAATGAGCAGTTCTTC.

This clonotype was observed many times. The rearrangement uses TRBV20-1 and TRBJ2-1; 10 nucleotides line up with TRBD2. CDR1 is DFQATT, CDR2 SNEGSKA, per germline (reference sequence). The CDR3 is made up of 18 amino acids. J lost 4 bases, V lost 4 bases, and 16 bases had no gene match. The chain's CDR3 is CSATREGVAGGLYNEQFF. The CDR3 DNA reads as TGCAGTGCTACTAGAGAAGGGGTAGCGGGGGGACTATACAATGAGCAGTTCTTC.

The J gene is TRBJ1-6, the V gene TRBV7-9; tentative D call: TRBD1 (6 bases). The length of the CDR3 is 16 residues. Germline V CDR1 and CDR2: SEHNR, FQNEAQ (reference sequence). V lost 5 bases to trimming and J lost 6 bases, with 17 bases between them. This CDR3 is CASSPSGAQPNSPLHF. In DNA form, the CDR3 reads TGTGCCAGCAGCCCATCGGGGGCCCAACCTAATTCACCCCTCCACTTT.

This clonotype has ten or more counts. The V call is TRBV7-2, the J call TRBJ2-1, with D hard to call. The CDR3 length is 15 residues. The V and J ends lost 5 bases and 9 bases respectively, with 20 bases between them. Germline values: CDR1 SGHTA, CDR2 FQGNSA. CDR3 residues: CASSMRPLISGEQFF. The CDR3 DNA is TGTGCCAGCAGCATGCGCCCTCTCATCTCGGGTGAGCAGTTCTTC.

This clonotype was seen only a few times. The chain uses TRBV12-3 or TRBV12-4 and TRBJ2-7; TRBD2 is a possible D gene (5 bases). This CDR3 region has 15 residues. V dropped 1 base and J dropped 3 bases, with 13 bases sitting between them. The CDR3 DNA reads TGTGCCAGCAGTTTAGAGGACTCCCAGCGCTACGAGCAGTACTTC. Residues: CASSLEDSQRYEQYF.

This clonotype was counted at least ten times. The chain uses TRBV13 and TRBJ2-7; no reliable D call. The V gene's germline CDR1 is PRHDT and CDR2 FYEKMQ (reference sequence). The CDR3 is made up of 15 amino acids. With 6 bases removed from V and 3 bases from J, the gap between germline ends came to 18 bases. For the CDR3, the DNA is TGTGCCAGCAGGCCCCGTAGTGGGAAGTACTACGAGCAGTACTTC. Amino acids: CASRPRSGKYYEQYF.

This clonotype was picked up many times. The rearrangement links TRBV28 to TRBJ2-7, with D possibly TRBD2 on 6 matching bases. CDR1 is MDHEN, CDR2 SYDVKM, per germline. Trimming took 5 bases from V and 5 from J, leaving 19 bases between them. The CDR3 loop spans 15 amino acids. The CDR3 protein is CASSLWGAGSDEQYF. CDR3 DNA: TGTGCCAGCAGTCTCTGGGGAGCGGGTTCTGACGAGCAGTACTTC.

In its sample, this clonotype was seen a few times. Written as DNA, the CDR3 is TGTGCCAGCAGTGAAGAGGGGATGAACACCGGGGAGCTGTTTTTT. Residues: CASSEEGMNTGELFF. The rearrangement joins TRBV2 to TRBJ2-2, with D possibly matching TRBD1 (5 bases). The ends were cut back, 1 base at V and 1 base at J, with 7 bases in the middle. Germline V gives CDR1 SNHLY, CDR2 FYNNEI. This CDR3 is built from 15 residues.

The CDR3 is CSATPQGMRTEAFF. CDR3 nucleotides: TGCAGTGCTACCCCCCAGGGGATGAGGACTGAAGCTTTCTTT. This chain joins TRBV20-1 and TRBJ1-1; D possibly corresponds to TRBD1 (6 bases). Germline-derived CDR1 and CDR2 are DFQATT and SNEGSKA (reference sequence). This CDR3 has 14 amino acids. The V end was cut by 4 bases, the J end by 5 bases, with 17 bases between.

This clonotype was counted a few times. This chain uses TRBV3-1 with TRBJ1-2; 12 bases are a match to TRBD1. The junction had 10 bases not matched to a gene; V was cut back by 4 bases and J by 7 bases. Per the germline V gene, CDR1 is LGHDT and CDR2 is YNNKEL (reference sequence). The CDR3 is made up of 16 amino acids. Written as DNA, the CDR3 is TGTGCCAGCAGCCCACTACAGGGACAGGGGGCAGCTGGCTACACCTTC. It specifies CASSPLQGQGAAGYTF.

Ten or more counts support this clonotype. CDR3 loop: CASSRSGYNSPLHF. DNA for the CDR3: TGTGCCAGCAGTAGATCGGGTTATAATTCACCCCTCCACTTT. The genes are TRBV28 and TRBJ1-6; no clear D. The length of the CDR3 is 14 residues. V dropped 5 bases and J dropped 4 bases, with 9 bases sitting between them. Germline-derived CDR1 and CDR2 are MDHEN and SYDVKM. The whole variable domain, remainder taken from reference TRBV28 and TRBJ1-6, is DVKVTQSSRYLVKRTGEKVFLECVQDMDHENMFWYRQDPGLGLRLIYFSYDVKMKEKGDIPEGYSVSREKKERFSLILESASTNQTSMYLCASSRSGYNSPLHFGNGTRLTVT.

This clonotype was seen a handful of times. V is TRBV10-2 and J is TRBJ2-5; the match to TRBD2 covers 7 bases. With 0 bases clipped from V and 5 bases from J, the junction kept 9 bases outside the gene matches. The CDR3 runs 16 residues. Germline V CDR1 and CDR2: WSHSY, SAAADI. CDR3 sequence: CASSESPWRGYETQYF. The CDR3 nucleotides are TGCGCCAGCAGTGAGTCCCCTTGGCGGGGGTATGAGACCCAGTACTTC.

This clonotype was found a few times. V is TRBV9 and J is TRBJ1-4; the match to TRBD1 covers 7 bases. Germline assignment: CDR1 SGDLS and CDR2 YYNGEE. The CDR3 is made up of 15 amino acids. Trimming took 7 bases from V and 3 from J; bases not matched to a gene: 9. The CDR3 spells CASAETGQPNEKLFF. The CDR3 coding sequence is TGTGCCAGCGCCGAAACGGGACAGCCTAATGAAAAACTGTTTTTT.